Below are 7 T cell receptor beta chains sequenced from a single sample in a study of T cell changes during pregnancy in multiple sclerosis. TCRdb's copy holds only in-frame clones and misses some; the assay was immunoSEQ multiplex PCR. The sample lists some 29,000 clones; roughly 91% were seen once. The input for sequencing was CD8+ T cells from peripheral blood mononuclear cells, taken in the second trimester of pregnancy. These receptor sequences come from a female donor in good health, enrolled as a control in a pregnancy study.

V and J are TRBV9 and TRBJ2-5, with no clear D. The germline V gene encodes CDR1 SGDLS and CDR2 YYNGEE. The V end lost 3 bases, the J end lost 5 bases, and 14 bases lay between the germline ends. This CDR3 is 14 amino acids long. CDR3 sequence: CASSARSYAETQYF. The CDR3 coding sequence is TGTGCCAGCAGCGCACGTTCCTACGCCGAGACCCAGTACTTC.

The CDR3 nucleotides are TGTGCCAGCAGTTTAGCCCTTTCGGGGGGGGCCACTGAAGCTTTCTTT. Protein: CASSLALSGGATEAFF. V usage is TRBV27 and J usage is TRBJ1-1, with D perhaps TRBD1 (6 bases). Germline lookup yields CDR1 MNHEY and CDR2 SMNVEV (reference sequence). The CDR3 is 16 amino acids. Deletions cut 2 bases from V and 4 bases from J, with 17 bases between.

This chain uses TRBV9 with TRBJ2-2; 11 positions agree with TRBD2. Germline-derived CDR1 and CDR2 are SGDLS and YYNGEE. Trimming at V came to 3 bases and at J to 5 bases, leaving 6 bases not matched to a gene. The CDR3 length is 16 residues. CDR3 DNA sequence: TGTGCCAGCAGCGCAGCGGGACTAGCGGCGACCGGGGAGCTGTTTTTT. Translated, it gives CASSAAGLAATGELFF. Full variable domain (rest looked up from reference TRBV9 and TRBJ2-2): DSGVTQTPKHLITATGQRVTLRCSPRSGDLSVYWYQQSLDQGLQFLIQYYNGEERAKGNILERFSAQQFPDLHSELNLSSLELGDSALYFCASSAAGLAATGELFFGEGSRLTVL.

The gene calls are TRBV6-5 and TRBJ2-7, with D maybe TRBD1 (5 bases). The V end lost 4 bases, the J end lost 7 bases, and 20 bases lay between the germline ends. CDR3 length equals 15 residues. The germline CDR1 and CDR2 sequences are MNHEY and SVGAGI. CDR3 sequence: CASSLLGQSSGEQYF. The CDR3 nucleotides are TGTGCCAGCAGTTTGTTAGGACAATCCTCAGGAGAGCAGTACTTC.

This rearrangement joins TRBV9 to TRBJ2-5; 7 bases are a match to TRBD2. Trimming at V came to 0 bases and at J to 5 bases, leaving 4 bases not matched to a gene. Germline V gene data show CDR1 as SGDLS and CDR2 as YYNGEE. The CDR3 sequence is 14 residues long. The CDR3 DNA sequence: TGTGCCAGCAGCGTAGCGGGGGGTGTGGAGACCCAGTACTTC. Protein sequence: CASSVAGGVETQYF.

The chain has TRBV27 and TRBJ2-1; 9 bases fit TRBD1. CDR1 MNHEY and CDR2 SMNVEV come from the germline V gene (reference sequence). Trimming removed 8 bases from V and 8 bases from J; junction bases left unmatched: 10. The CDR3 runs 14 residues. The CDR3 spells CASLPGQGRDEQFF. CDR3 DNA sequence: TGTGCCAGCCTACCGGGACAGGGACGCGATGAGCAGTTCTTC.

CDR3 DNA sequence: TGTGCCAGCAGCGTTTCACTAGCGGACTACAATGAGCAGTTCTTC. As protein: CASSVSLADYNEQFF. The chain carries TRBV9 and TRBJ2-1, with 8 bases fitting TRBD2. The CDR3 spans 15 residues. Germline V gene sequence: CDR1 SGDLS, CDR2 YYNGEE. V was clipped by 2 bases and J by 3 bases; unmatched bases: 4.